This TCR beta chain appears in the sequencing data of a study of PD-1 blockade in classical Hodgkin lymphoma. Study-level results: Researchers reported that CD4+ TCR diversity, though not CD8+, rose significantly by C4D1.

Concerning this clone itself: The antigen is unknown.

The assay was immunoSEQ multiplex PCR, and TCRdb's table has in-frame clones only and misses some. The repertoire holds 20,000 to 25,000 clones, with about 78% as singletons. This CDR3 spans 12 amino acids. Trimming took 5 bases from V and 6 from J, leaving 8 bases between them. Germline CDR1 and CDR2: MRHNA and SNTAGT. All trial patients relapsed after autologous stem cell transplantation. The chain has TRBV6-4 and TRBJ2-1, with D perhaps TRBD2 (5 bases). The TCR was taken from a human donor with classical Hodgkin lymphoma. This specimen consisted of peripheral blood mononuclear cells (PBMCs), obtained before the second cycle of nivolumab. The CDR3 DNA follows: TGTGCCAGCAGTACAACTAGCAATGAGCAGTTCTTC. As protein: CASSTTSNEQFF.